These 3 T cell receptor beta chains originate from one sample sequenced in a study of blood T cells in healthy people across ages. The second PCR ran about 6 to 12 cycles with a sample-barcoded 5' primer and J-beta primers. TCRdb ran MiXCR on the 5' RACE reads and lists one entry per CDR3 protein. The repertoire has around 710,000 distinct CDR3 sequences, roughly 47% of them found once; the top ten carry around 20%. The material sequenced was blood. These receptors were taken from a woman aged 55-70 years in good health.

The chain joins TRBV28 to TRBJ2-1; 10 bases are shared with TRBD2. The CDR3 loop spans 14 amino acids. CDR1 is MDHEN and CDR2 is SYDVKM in the germline V gene. J lost 10 bases, V lost 10 bases, and 13 bases had no gene match. The DNA for the CDR3 is TGTGCCACTTTTCCCAGCGGGAGGGCTGGGGAGCAGTTCTTC. Encoded protein: CATFPSGRAGEQFF.

This clonotype was observed at least ten times. The V call is TRBV5-1, the J call TRBJ2-3; 7 bases are a match to TRBD2. Germline V gives CDR1 SGHRS, CDR2 YFSETQ. The CDR3 length is 13 residues. V was clipped by 4 bases and J by 6 bases; unmatched bases: 5. CDR3: CASSLAGEDTQYF. In DNA form, the CDR3 reads TGCGCCAGCAGCCTTGCGGGAGAGGATACGCAGTATTTT.

V and J are TRBV12-3 or TRBV12-4 and TRBJ2-7, with D perhaps matching TRBD2 (5 bases). The V end lost 1 base, the J end lost 0 bases, and 22 bases lay between the germline ends. The CDR3 length is 19 residues. The CDR3 nucleotides read TGTGCCAGCAGTTTAGTAACACCCGCTCCCTGGACTCTCTCCTACGAGCAGTACTTC. Its protein is CASSLVTPAPWTLSYEQYF.